The present TCR beta chain was sequenced within a study of CD8+ T cells in alopecia areata. Regarding treatment: oral pan-JAK inhibitor, 5-10 mg twice daily. PBMCs provided sorted CD4+ and CD8+ T cells. This clone was seen only a few times. The antigen is unknown. RNA was isolated and reverse transcribed to cDNA, the sequencing template. The repertoire was sequenced with immunoSEQ multiplex PCR; TCRdb's copy has only in-frame clones and lacks some. Of more than 100,000 clones in the sample, about 50% were seen once. General observations from the study: Tofacitinib significantly reduced both scalp clonality and expanded CD8+ clones among the top 100. Especially in alopecia totalis/universalis, lesional scalp showed greater clonality than normal scalp did. Under tofacitinib, numerous expanded lesional clonotypes remained detectable in scalp and blood.

The ends were cut back, 5 bases at V and 0 bases at J, with 10 bases in the middle. Germline V gene lookup returns CDR1 SQVTM and CDR2 ANQGSEA. The CDR3 is 13 amino acids. The specimen comprised CD4+ T cells sorted from blood, sampled at week 4, from a patient treated with tofacitinib. The receptor was derived from a human donor with alopecia areata. The rearrangement joins TRBV29-1 to TRBJ1-1; the D is unclear. The CDR3: CSVLLRLNTEAFF. CDR3 sequence (DNA): TGCAGCGTTCTTTTACGGTTGAACACTGAAGCTTTCTTT.